The 32 T cell receptor beta chains reported below all come from one sample, sequenced in a study of T cell responses to AZD1222 COVID-19 vaccine. TCRdb's copy holds only in-frame clones and misses some; the assay was immunoSEQ multiplex PCR. The sample consists of some 150,000 clones, about 93% of them appearing once. This material consisted of peripheral blood, taken 28 days after the second AZD1222 dose. The receptors come from an adult who received the AZD1222 COVID-19 vaccine.

This chain links TRBV11-3 with TRBJ1-1; 10 nucleotides agree with TRBD1. This CDR3 contains 14 residues. The J segment lost 8 bases and the V segment lost 5 bases, leaving 8 bases of the junction unmatched. From germline, CDR1 is SGHNT and CDR2 YENEEA. This chain's CDR3 is CASSPGTGEGEAFF. In DNA, the CDR3 is TGTGCCAGCAGCCCGGGGACAGGGGAAGGGGAAGCTTTCTTT.

The CDR3 sequence: CASSIGTNNEQFF. The CDR3 DNA sequence: TGTGCCAGTAGTATAGGGACCAACAATGAGCAGTTCTTC. The V call is TRBV19, the J call TRBJ2-1; D is unclear. CDR1 LNHDA and CDR2 SQIVND come from the germline V gene (reference sequence). V dropped 1 base and J dropped 5 bases, with 6 bases sitting between them. This CDR3 has 13 residues.

The chain carries TRBV5-4 and TRBJ1-2, with 7 bases matching TRBD1. This CDR3 is built from 15 residues. The J segment lost 0 bases and the V segment lost 5 bases, leaving 7 bases of the junction unmatched. CDR1 and CDR2 (germline): SGHNT, YYREEE (reference sequence). CDR3 amino acids: CASRRTGTTNYGYTF. The CDR3 region has the DNA TGTGCCAGCAGACGGACAGGCACCACTAACTATGGCTACACCTTC.

The rearrangement links TRBV10-1 to TRBJ1-2, with 10 bases matching TRBD1. The CDR3 runs 16 residues. CDR1 and CDR2 from the germline V gene are WNHNN and SYGVQD (reference sequence). The V segment lost 6 bases and the J segment 5 bases; nucleotides outside the gene matches: 12. Here the CDR3 DNA reads TGCGCCAGCAGCGATGGACAGGGGGATATTAAGTATGGCTACACCTTC. Its protein product is CASSDGQGDIKYGYTF.

The DNA of the CDR3 is TGTGCCAGCACCCTCAACGGGGGTAGCAATCAGCCCCAGCATTTT. It codes for CASTLNGGSNQPQHF. The chain joins TRBV7-9 to TRBJ1-5; a possible D gene is TRBD1 (5 bases). Germline V gene data show CDR1 as SEHNR and CDR2 as FQNEAQ (reference sequence). The CDR3 contains 15 residues. V was pared by 7 bases and J by 0 bases, with 13 bases between.

The chain joins TRBV7-9 to TRBJ1-2; 12 positions agree with TRBD1. Germline V CDR1 and CDR2: SEHNR, FQNEAQ (reference sequence). V shed 3 bases, J shed 3 bases, and the junction held 11 bases outside the gene matches. CDR3 length equals 18 residues. The CDR3 DNA reads TGTGCCAGCAGCTTTAGTTCCGGGACAGGGGGCGCAGACTATGGCTACACCTTC. Translating it yields CASSFSSGTGGADYGYTF. Full variable domain (outside the CDR3, taken from reference TRBV7-9 and TRBJ1-2): DTGVSQNPRHKITKRGQNVTFRCDPISEHNRLYWYRQTLGQGPEFLTYFQNEAQLEKSRLLSDRFSAERPKGSFSTLEIQRTEQGDSAMYLCASSFSSGTGGADYGYTFGSGTRLTVV.

This chain links TRBV7-9 with TRBJ1-1, with D possibly being TRBD1 (5 bases). V lost 7 bases to trimming and J lost 0 bases, with 15 bases between them. The CDR3 is 15 residues long. Germline values: CDR1 SEHNR, CDR2 FQNEAQ (reference sequence). The CDR3 protein is CASNTPAGLNTEAFF. Written as DNA, the CDR3 is TGTGCCAGCAACACACCGGCAGGGTTGAACACTGAAGCTTTCTTT.

The CDR3 here is CASSQPGADTQYF. CDR3 nucleotide sequence: TGTGCCAGCAGCCAACCCGGGGCAGATACGCAGTATTTT. The J gene is TRBJ2-3, the V gene TRBV14; a possible D gene is TRBD2 (5 bases). Per the germline V gene, CDR1 is SGHDN and CDR2 is FVKESK. V was trimmed by 2 bases and J by 4 bases, leaving 7 bases between them. The CDR3 contains 13 residues.

The V and J genes are TRBV5-1 and TRBJ1-4; D may be TRBD1 (5 bases). The CDR3 sequence is 15 residues long. The V end lost 3 bases, the J end lost 4 bases, and 13 bases lay between the germline ends. The V gene's germline CDR1 is SGHRS and CDR2 YFSETQ. CDR3 sequence (DNA): TGCGCCAGCAGCTATAGCGGGACCAATAATGAAAAACTGTTTTTT. Translated: CASSYSGTNNEKLFF. Complete variable domain (other parts from reference TRBV5-1 and TRBJ1-4): KAGVTQTPRYLIKTRGQQVTLSCSPISGHRSVSWYQQTPGQGLQFLFEYFSETQRNKGNFPGRFSGRQFSNSRSEMNVSTLELGDSALYLCASSYSGTNNEKLFFGSGTQLSVL.

The rearrangement joins TRBV10-3 to TRBJ2-2; 7 bases fit TRBD2. Germline CDR1 and CDR2: ENHRY and SYGVKD. This CDR3 contains 14 residues. Germline trimming cut 6 bases from V and 4 bases from J; bases unmatched to any gene: 5. The DNA for the CDR3 is TGTGCCATCAGGAGGGACTACCCCACCGGGGAGCTGTTTTTT. Its translation is CAIRRDYPTGELFF.

The genes are TRBV27 and TRBJ2-7; 8 nucleotides match TRBD1. Per the germline V gene, CDR1 is MNHEY and CDR2 is SMNVEV (reference sequence). With 7 bases clipped from V and 2 bases from J, the junction kept 16 bases outside the gene matches. CDR3 length: 17 residues. CDR3 protein: CASKRYLPDRAPYEQYF. In nucleotides, the CDR3 is TGTGCCAGCAAACGCTACCTCCCGGACAGGGCCCCCTACGAGCAGTACTTC.

This clone was seen only once. The chain is built from TRBV7-2 and TRBJ2-3, with 14 nucleotides matching TRBD2. The CDR3 runs 15 residues. With V trimmed by 2 bases and J by 6 bases, 1 base remained unmatched. Per the germline V gene, CDR1 is SGHTA and CDR2 is FQGNSA. The CDR3 region has the DNA TGTGCCAGCAGCTTATGGACTAGCGGGAGGGATACGCAGTATTTT. Translated: CASSLWTSGRDTQYF.

The chain recombines TRBV2 with TRBJ2-1; TRBD2 aligns across 15 bases. V shed 6 bases, J shed 10 bases, and the junction held 10 bases outside the gene matches. Looked up from germline, CDR1 is SNHLY and CDR2 is FYNNEI. This CDR3 region has 16 residues. The CDR3 nucleotides are TGTGCCAGCAGAGCAACCGGGACTAGCGGGAGGAGCGAGCAGTTCTTC. This sequence encodes CASRATGTSGRSEQFF.

This rearrangement joins TRBV6-5 to TRBJ2-7, with D possibly TRBD2 on 7 matching bases. The length of the CDR3 is 15 residues. V lost 0 bases and J lost 4, with 13 bases in between. The germline gives CDR1 MNHEY, CDR2 SVGAGI. For the CDR3, the DNA is TGTGCCAGCAGTTACTCTAGGGGGAGGGGTTACGAGCAGTACTTC. As protein: CASSYSRGRGYEQYF.

This clone was found once. V gene TRBV6-1 combines with J gene TRBJ1-2; possibly TRBD1 for D (6 bases). V was cut by 3 bases and J by 1 base, with 9 bases left in between. This CDR3 contains 14 residues. CDR1 is MNHNS, CDR2 SASEGT, per germline. The CDR3 region has the DNA TGTGCCAGCAGTGAGACAGGCGGTAACTATGGCTACACCTTC. Translation: CASSETGGNYGYTF.

This clone was detected only a few times. The CDR3 DNA sequence: TGTGCCAGCAGTGAACTGGCGAGGGAGGGCCGAGAGACCCAGTACTTC. Translated: CASSELAREGRETQYF. The chain is built from TRBV6-1 and TRBJ2-5; 7 bases match TRBD2. CDR1 is MNHNS, CDR2 SASEGT, per germline. This CDR3 contains 16 residues. Trimming took 2 bases from V and 4 from J; bases not matched to a gene: 10.

J is TRBJ1-1 and V is TRBV3-1 (or the pseudogene TRBV3-2); D possibly corresponds to TRBD1 (5 bases). Trimming took off 4 bases at V and 4 bases at J, with 13 bases between the two ends. Per germline, CDR1 LGHDT and CDR2 YNNKEL (reference sequence). CDR3 length equals 14 residues. CDR3: CASSLLQGVTEAFF. In DNA, the CDR3 is TGTGCCAGCAGCCTACTTCAGGGAGTCACTGAAGCTTTCTTT.

This chain uses TRBV5-4 with TRBJ2-1; 7 bases agree with TRBD2. V lost 2 bases to trimming and J lost 5 bases; unmatched junction nucleotides: 7. Germline CDR1 SGHNT, CDR2 YYREEE (reference sequence). The CDR3 has 15 amino acids. CDR3 in amino acids: CASSLAGLLDNEQFF. DNA of the CDR3: TGTGCCAGCAGCTTAGCGGGACTCCTTGACAATGAGCAGTTCTTC.

This clone has just one count. The chain combines TRBV10-3 with TRBJ2-7, with 7 positions matching TRBD2. J gave up 0 bases and V 3 bases, and 14 bases lay outside the gene matches. Germline values: CDR1 ENHRY, CDR2 SYGVKD. The CDR3 contains 18 residues. The CDR3 coding sequence is TGTGCCATCAGTGATTCCGGGTCGCGGGGGTCGGGCTCCTACGAGCAGTACTTC. Amino acids: CAISDSGSRGSGSYEQYF.

The chain carries TRBV7-9 and TRBJ2-5; TRBD2 matches 8 bases. The CDR3 spans 16 residues. Trimming at V came to 6 bases and at J to 5 bases, leaving 14 bases not matched to a gene. Germline V CDR1 and CDR2: SEHNR, FQNEAQ (reference sequence). Here the CDR3 DNA reads TGTGCCAGCAGTTCGAGGACTAGCACCACCTGGGAGACCCAGTACTTC. The encoded protein is CASSSRTSTTWETQYF.

V usage is TRBV4-1 and J usage is TRBJ1-2, with D unclear. CDR1 and CDR2 from the germline V gene are MGHRA and YSYEKL. There are 15 residues in the CDR3. Deletions cut 1 base from V and 0 bases from J, with 9 bases between. DNA of the CDR3: TGCGCCAGCAGCCAAGTTCCCCAGGCTAACTATGGCTACACCTTC. Translating it yields CASSQVPQANYGYTF.

The chain joins TRBV1 to TRBJ2-1. TRBV1 is a known pseudogene. The CDR3 loop spans 15 amino acids. CDR3 sequence (DNA): TGCACCAGCAGCGCGACACCGGGCTCCTACAATGAGCAGTTCTTC. Protein: CTSSATPGSYNEQFF.

The chain has TRBV6-5 and TRBJ1-5; possibly TRBD1 for D (6 bases). The CDR3 loop spans 13 amino acids. With 7 bases removed from V and 4 bases from J, the gap between germline ends came to 11 bases. CDR1 and CDR2 (germline): MNHEY, SVGAGI. The CDR3 nucleotides read TGTGCCAGCATCAGGGGCCATAATCAGCCCCAGCATTTT. Translated, it gives CASIRGHNQPQHF.

Here the CDR3 reads CASSENGYEQYF. In nucleotides, the CDR3 is TGTGCCAGCAGTGAGAACGGCTACGAGCAGTACTTC. The chain links TRBV2 to TRBJ2-7; no definite D call. Trimming shortened V by 3 bases and J by 3 bases, and 6 bases separated the two germline ends. Germline lookup yields CDR1 SNHLY and CDR2 FYNNEI. This CDR3 is built from 12 residues.

J is TRBJ2-3 and V is TRBV29-1; 8 positions match TRBD2. Germline lookup yields CDR1 SQVTM and CDR2 ANQGSEA. The length of the CDR3 is 13 residues. V shed 3 bases, J shed 5 bases, and the junction held 4 bases outside the gene matches. CDR3 DNA sequence: TGCAGCGTTGACGCGGGAGGAGGAGATACGCAGTATTTT. Amino acids: CSVDAGGGDTQYF.

This sequence joins TRBV12-5 and TRBJ1-1; D is possibly TRBD1 (5 bases). CDR1 and CDR2 from the germline V gene are LGHNT and FRNRAP. The CDR3 runs 14 residues. Trimming shortened V by 5 bases and J by 11 bases, and 21 bases separated the two germline ends. The CDR3 DNA is TGTGCTAGTGGTATCCTACGGGGCCCGGGTCGGGCTTTCTTT. Translated: CASGILRGPGRAFF.

The V call is TRBV20-1, the J call TRBJ1-2, with D possibly TRBD1 on 5 matching bases. CDR1 is DFQATT, CDR2 SNEGSKA, per germline (reference sequence). This CDR3 is built from 12 residues. Trimming cost V 5 bases and J 5 bases, with 12 bases left between them. CDR3 DNA sequence: TGCAGTGCTGGTGAGAGGGGATATGGCTACACCTTC. Amino acid sequence: CSAGERGYGYTF.

The chain has TRBV20-1 and TRBJ2-7, with TRBD1 identical over 9 bases. V trimming: 3 bases; J trimming: 2 bases; junction bases outside the gene matches: 5. Germline-derived CDR1 and CDR2 are DFQATT and SNEGSKA (reference sequence). The CDR3 length is 14 residues. Written as DNA, the CDR3 is TGCAGTGCTAGTGGTGGACAGGGGACCTACGAGCAGTACTTC. Protein: CSASGGQGTYEQYF.

This clone appeared once. V usage is TRBV4-1 and J usage is TRBJ1-3; no firm D call. Germline V gene lookup returns CDR1 MGHRA and CDR2 YSYEKL. Trimming left V 0 bases short and J 0 bases short, with 12 bases between. This CDR3 contains 17 residues. In DNA form, the CDR3 reads TGCGCCAGCAGCCAAGAACTCGGGGAGCTCTCTGGAAACACCATATATTTT. This encodes CASSQELGELSGNTIYF.

The chain combines TRBV18 with TRBJ2-1; D call uncertain. Between the trimmed V and J ends, which lost 3 bases and 1 base, there was a span of 10 bases. Germline V gene data show CDR1 as KGHSH and CDR2 as LQKENI. There are 15 residues in the CDR3. The CDR3 region is CASSPLVGSYNEQFF. The DNA for the CDR3 is TGTGCCAGCTCACCCCTCGTCGGGTCCTACAATGAGCAGTTCTTC.

J is TRBJ2-5 and V is TRBV10-3; 7 bases are a match to TRBD1. V gave up 0 bases and J gave up 4 bases; unmatched junction bases: 11. Germline V CDR1 and CDR2: ENHRY, SYGVKD. The CDR3 runs to 17 residues. For the CDR3, the DNA is TGTGCCATCAGTGAGTCGCCCGGACAGGCCTCAGGAGAGACCCAGTACTTC. This translates into CAISESPGQASGETQYF.

A word on this clone: One end of the junction does not line up with germline, which may come from a read error. The chain is built from TRBV11-2 and TRBJ2-1; D is uncertain. This CDR3 is 10 amino acids long. Germline V gene lookup returns CDR1 SGHAT and CDR2 FQNNGV. The chain's CDR3 is CASSLNTPIF. The CDR3 DNA reads as TGTGCCAGCAGCTTAAATACGCCGATCTTC.